One and the same sample provided the 2 T cell receptor beta chains below, sequenced in a study of human T cells and chemical hapten exposure. This sample's time point: pre-sensitization, week 0. Treatment specified: therapeutic diphenylcyclopropenone sensitization with weekly scalp DPC. MiXCR, run by TCRdb on the RACE reads, gives a single entry per CDR3 protein. The table has fewer than 70,000 distinct CDR3 sequences, over 9.5% seen once. Source: whole blood, taken in connection with sensitization to the hapten diphenylcyclopropenone (DPC). These receptors were taken from a woman in her forties or fifties with alopecia areata. Some clones in this sample may be carry-over from other donors' samples.

This clonotype was seen only a few times. CDR3 nucleotides: TGTGCCAGTAGAATGCGGGGCTACGAGCAGTACTTC. Its translation is CASRMRGYEQYF. The chain has TRBV19 and TRBJ2-7; a possible D gene is TRBD2 (6 bases). The CDR3 spans 12 residues. V was shortened by 6 bases and J by 3 bases, with 9 bases between the two germline ends. In germline, CDR1 is LNHDA, CDR2 SQIVND (reference sequence).

Worth noting for this clonotype: This sequence may be a read error, since a much larger clone differs from it by one base. The gene calls are TRBV18 and TRBJ2-7; TRBD1 matches 7 bases. V lost 4 bases and J lost 6; bases outside the gene matches: 12. CDR1 is KGHSH, CDR2 LQKENI, per germline. The CDR3 consists of 15 residues. CDR3 sequence reads: CASSLNLGGLSEQYF. As DNA, the CDR3 is TGTGCCAGCTCACTAAACCTAGGGGGCCTCTCCGAGCAGTACTTC.